This T cell receptor (beta chain) is from a study of shared clonotypes between healthy human individuals. Study observations and caveats: Sequencing depth was expected to affect clonotype sharing among donors.

Concerning this clone itself: Its antigen is as yet unknown.

Profiled with immunoSEQ multiplex PCR; TCRdb holds only in-frame clones, not every one. Here the sample spans roughly 2.2 million clones, just over 90% being singletons. V was clipped by 3 bases and J by 0 bases, with 11 bases between them. CDR1 is SGHAT, CDR2 FQDESV, per germline (reference sequence). CDR3 size: 16 residues. The sequenced sample consisted of naive CD4+ T cells from PBMCs. Stated subset: CD45RA+ positively selected. The TCR comes from a man between 18 and 35 years old in good health. Some clones in this sample may be carry-over from other donors' samples. The chain has TRBV11-1 and TRBJ2-2; D call uncertain. The CDR3 protein is CASSFRRQANTGELFF. DNA of the CDR3: TGTGCCAGCAGCTTTAGGCGGCAGGCGAACACCGGGGAGCTGTTTTTT.